This T cell receptor beta chain was sequenced during a study of breast tumors, draining lymph nodes, adjacent tissues. This clonotype was counted ten times or more. Its matching antigen is unknown. The lymph nodes were axillary draining lymph nodes from breast cancer patients. MiXCR, applied by TCRdb to the multiplex PCR reads, yields one record per CDR3 protein. The sample shows around 250,000 distinct CDR3 sequences, less than 40% of them seen only once. Study-wide results and caveats: Tumors had less TCR diversity than lymph nodes, more than nontumor tissue. Compared with basal-like, luminal-like tumors shared significantly more repertoire with nontumor tissue. Data fit most tumor T cells coming from lymph node, expanding in tumor. Data only fit, rather than demonstrated, lymph node origin of most tumor T cells.

Sequenced input: axillary lymph node tissue. The source of this sequence is a female donor with breast cancer. Some clones in this sample may be carry-over from other donors' samples.

In nucleotides, the CDR3 is TGTGCCAGCAGCTTAGGGGGCTCTGGGGCCAACGTCCTGACTTTC. Translating it yields CASSLGGSGANVLTF. The chain carries TRBV7-2 and TRBJ2-6; D is unclear. V lost 1 base and J 0 bases, leaving 4 bases between the germline ends. Germline V gene sequence: CDR1 SGHTA, CDR2 FQGNSA. CDR3 length: 15 residues.